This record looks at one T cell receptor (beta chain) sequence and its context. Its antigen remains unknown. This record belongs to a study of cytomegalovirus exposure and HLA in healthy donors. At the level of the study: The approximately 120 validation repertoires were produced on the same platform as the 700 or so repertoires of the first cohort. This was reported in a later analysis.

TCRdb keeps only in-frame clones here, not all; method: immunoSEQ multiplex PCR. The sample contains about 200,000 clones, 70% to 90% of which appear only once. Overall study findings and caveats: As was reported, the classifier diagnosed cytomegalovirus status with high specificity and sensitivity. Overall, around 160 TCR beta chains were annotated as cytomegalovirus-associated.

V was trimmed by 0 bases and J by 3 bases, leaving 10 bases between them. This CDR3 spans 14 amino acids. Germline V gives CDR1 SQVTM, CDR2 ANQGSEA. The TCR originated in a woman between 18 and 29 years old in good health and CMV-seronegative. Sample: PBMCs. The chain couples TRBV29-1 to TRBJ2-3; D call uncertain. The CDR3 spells CSVEDQAGTDTQYF. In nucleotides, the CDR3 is TGCAGCGTTGAAGATCAAGCAGGAACAGATACGCAGTATTTT.